This entry describes one T cell receptor (beta chain). Antigen unknown. All the people who gave samples were healthy bone marrow donors. The PCR was carried out with 60 Vbeta primers and 13 Jbeta primers. Libraries were prepared by immunoSEQ multiplex PCR; TCRdb keeps only in-frame clonotypes and omits some of them. Here the sample spans about 92,000 clones, 60% to 85% being singletons. The data derive from a study of cytomegalovirus exposure and HLA in healthy donors. Study-level results: Cytomegalovirus association was listed for 150 to 200 TCR beta chains. Association of a missense DCLRE1C variant with TCR beta V- and J-gene trimming was reported in a later analysis. Most subjects had HLA-A and HLA-B alleles reportedly predicted accurately by TCR beta sequences.

This CDR3 region has 13 residues. V was clipped by 10 bases and J by 2 bases, with 14 bases between them. Germline V CDR1 and CDR2: ENHRY, SYGVKD. The specimen sequenced was PBMCs. The chain has TRBV10-3 and TRBJ1-1; D is ambiguous. The sequence derives from a man aged 45-65 years in good health and CMV-seropositive. In nucleotides, the CDR3 is TGTGCCACCTCCTCGGGTTATAACACTGAAGCTTTCTTT. Translating gives CATSSGYNTEAFF.